This paragraph reports one TCR beta chain. This specimen comes from a study of blood T cell repertoires in COVID-19. Per the original methods: Using reference gene primer amplification, nucleated cell counts were estimated. Produced via immunoSEQ multiplex PCR; TCRdb's table is partial and in-frame only. Clone size and the V and J calls come from that table; the DNA yielded D and trimming. The data show 150,000 to 180,000 clones, approximately 80% seen once. The Seattle patients, enrolled during active infection, were followed longitudinally. The length of the CDR3 is 14 residues. Trimming took off 4 bases at V and 6 bases at J, with 15 bases between the two ends. Germline assignment: CDR1 SGHRS and CDR2 YFSETQ.

The chain couples TRBV5-1 to TRBJ2-3, with D tentatively TRBD1 (6 bases). The sequence came from an older woman with COVID-19, enrolled during active disease. The sequenced sample was peripheral blood. The CDR3 protein is CASSLGNQGDTQYF. CDR3 DNA sequence: TGCGCCAGCAGCCTCGGGAATCAGGGGGATACGCAGTATTTT.